This T cell receptor beta chain was profiled in a study of blood T cells in healthy people across ages. Study-wide findings and caveats: Comparison with aged donors showed that long-lived donors had more naive CD4+ cells and higher diversity. Measured against age, TCR beta diversity per million T cells decreased in a roughly linear manner.

Isolated per sample were at least 7 million PBMCs. This clonotype was recorded a few times. Antigen specificity is unknown. For the second PCR, which ran for about 6 to 11 cycles, a sample-barcoded 5' primer and a J-beta primer mix were used. Each of the samples gave a minimum of 3 million paired-end reads that contained CDR3. In TCRdb, the 5' RACE reads were re-called with MiXCR into one record per CDR3 protein. The table shows about 570,000 distinct CDR3 sequences, with about 26% occurring only once. V trimming: 7 bases; J trimming: 0 bases; junction bases outside the gene matches: 0. The CDR3 length is 12 residues. Germline assignment: CDR1 MNHEY and CDR2 SVGEGT.

The TCR originated in a woman in her 70s in good health. The genes are TRBV6-2 or TRBV6-3 and TRBJ2-7; TRBD2 matches 7 bases. The material sequenced was blood. This CDR3 reads CASKRDSYEQYF. CDR3 nucleotide sequence: TGTGCCAGCAAGCGGGACTCCTACGAGCAGTACTTC.